The T cell receptor (beta chain) under discussion was sequenced for a study of T-cell memory formation after mild COVID-19. The germline V gene has CDR1 KGHSH and CDR2 LQKENI. The length of the CDR3 is 17 residues. The V and J ends lost 6 bases and 5 bases respectively, with 24 bases between them. Amplification by 5'RACE using constant-segment primers produced TCR alpha and TCR beta cDNA libraries that carried sample barcodes and UMIs. TCRdb re-called the 5' RACE reads with MiXCR, one entry per CDR3 protein. This table holds roughly 400,000 distinct CDR3 sequences, 20% to 30% found once. V gene TRBV18 combines with J gene TRBJ2-3, with D perhaps matching TRBD2 (6 bases). This clonotype originated in an adult woman who had mild COVID-19 (a few samples of this study predate the infection). Cell type and time point are not known. The source material was PBMCs or a T cell subset sorted from them (not recorded which). The CDR3 nucleotides are TGTGCCAGCTCGGTGAAGACGGGAGCCGCCCGAGGAGATACGCAGTATTTT. Amino acids: CASSVKTGAARGDTQYF.